The TCR beta chain described here comes from a study of cytomegalovirus exposure and HLA in healthy donors. Clones were sequenced by immunoSEQ multiplex PCR, and TCRdb holds only the in-frame ones, with some missing. This table has 200,000 to 300,000 clones, about 90% appearing once. A word on this clone: Its antigen is currently unknown.

Trimming removed 1 base from V and 5 bases from J; junction bases left unmatched: 6. In germline, CDR1 is SGHNT, CDR2 YENEEA. The CDR3 extends over 15 amino acids. Study-wide findings and caveats: A later analysis found first-cohort TCR clusters tended to co-occur in the approximately 120 validation repertoires. Confirmation was obtained in vitro that a few CMV-associated chains are specific for CMV antigens. The dataset shows that most TCR sequences were rare, while some public TCRs occurred in many donors.

This receptor was taken from a woman in her twenties or thirties in good health and CMV-seronegative. The sequenced sample consisted of PBMCs. The chain links TRBV11-3 to TRBJ1-1; TRBD1 matches at 8 bases. CDR3 region: CASSLGGTGGTEAFF. The CDR3 region has the DNA TGTGCCAGCAGCTTAGGGGGTACAGGGGGAACTGAAGCTTTCTTT.